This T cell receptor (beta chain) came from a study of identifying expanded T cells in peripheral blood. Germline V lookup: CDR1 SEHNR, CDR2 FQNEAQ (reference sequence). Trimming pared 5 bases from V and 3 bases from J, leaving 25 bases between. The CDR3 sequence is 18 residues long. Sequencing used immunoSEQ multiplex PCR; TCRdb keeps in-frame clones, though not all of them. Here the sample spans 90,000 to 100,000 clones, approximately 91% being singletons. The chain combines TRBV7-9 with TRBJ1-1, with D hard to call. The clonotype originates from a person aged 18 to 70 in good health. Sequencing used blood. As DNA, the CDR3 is TGTGCCAGCAGCCCTCCAAATTCACAGACGGCCCCGTACACTGAAGCTTTCTTT. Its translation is CASSPPNSQTAPYTEAFF.